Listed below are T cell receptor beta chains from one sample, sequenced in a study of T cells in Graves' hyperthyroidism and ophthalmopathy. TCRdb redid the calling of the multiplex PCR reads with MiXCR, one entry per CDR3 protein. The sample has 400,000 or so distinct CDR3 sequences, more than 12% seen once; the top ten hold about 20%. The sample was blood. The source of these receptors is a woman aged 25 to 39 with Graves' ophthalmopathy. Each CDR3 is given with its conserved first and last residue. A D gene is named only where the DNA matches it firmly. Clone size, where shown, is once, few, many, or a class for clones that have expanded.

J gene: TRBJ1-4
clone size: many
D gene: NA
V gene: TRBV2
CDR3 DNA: TGTGCCTCGCGAGTTACAACTAATGAAAAACTGTTTTTT
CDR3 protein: CASRVTTNEKLFF

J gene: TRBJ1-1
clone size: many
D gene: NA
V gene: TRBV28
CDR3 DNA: TGTGCCAGCAGTTCGCCCATTTTAGGACGGGGGAACACTGAAGCTTTCTTT
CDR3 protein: CASSSPILGRGNTEAFF

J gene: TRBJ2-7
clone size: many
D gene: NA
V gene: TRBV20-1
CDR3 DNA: TGCAGTGCTAGAGATAGGGTAGAGCAGTACTTC
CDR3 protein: CSARDRVEQYF

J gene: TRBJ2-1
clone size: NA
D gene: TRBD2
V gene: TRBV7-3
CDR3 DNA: TGTGCCAGCAGCGACAGCGGGGGCCTTCCCCCGGGAGAGCAGTTCTTC
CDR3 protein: CASSDSGGLPPGEQFF

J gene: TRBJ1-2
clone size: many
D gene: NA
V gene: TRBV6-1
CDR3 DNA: TGTGCCAGCAGTGAAGTGGGGGTGGATGGCTACACCTTC
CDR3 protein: CASSEVGVDGYTF

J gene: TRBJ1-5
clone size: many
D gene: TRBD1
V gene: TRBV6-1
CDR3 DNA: TGTGCCAGCAGGGCCGGGACAGTGAGCAATCAGCCCCAGCATTTT
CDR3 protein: CASRAGTVSNQPQHF

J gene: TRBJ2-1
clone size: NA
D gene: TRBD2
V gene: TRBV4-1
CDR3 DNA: TGCGCCAGCAGCCAAGACCTCGGGGGGGGGGGCTACAATGAGCAGTTCTTC
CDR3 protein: CASSQDLGGGGYNEQFF

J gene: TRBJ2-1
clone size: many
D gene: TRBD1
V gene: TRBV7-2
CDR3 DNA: TGTGCCAGCGAGGGGGCGACTTACAATGAGCAGTTCTTC
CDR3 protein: CASEGATYNEQFF

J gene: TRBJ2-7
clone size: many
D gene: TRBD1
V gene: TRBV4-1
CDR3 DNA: TGCGCCAGCAGCCAAGCCGGACAGGTTGGAGTCGGCGAGCAGTACTTC
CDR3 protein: CASSQAGQVGVGEQYF

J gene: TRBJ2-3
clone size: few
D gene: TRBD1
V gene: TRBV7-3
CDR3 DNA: TGTGCCAGCAGCTTAGGGACAGGGTTTTCAGATACGCAGTATTTT
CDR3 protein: CASSLGTGFSDTQYF

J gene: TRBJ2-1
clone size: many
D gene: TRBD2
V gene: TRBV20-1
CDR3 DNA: TGCAGTGCTAGCTTACTAGCGGGGGGGTACAATGAGCAGTTCTTC
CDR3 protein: CSASLLAGGYNEQFF

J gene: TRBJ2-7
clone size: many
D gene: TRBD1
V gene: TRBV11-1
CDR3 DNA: TGTGCCAGCAGAGGGGGCTCCTACGTGGAGCAGTACTTC
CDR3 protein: CASRGGSYVEQYF

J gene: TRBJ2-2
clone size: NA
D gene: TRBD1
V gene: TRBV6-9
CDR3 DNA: TGTGCCAGCAGTTTAACAGGGGTATCGAACACCGGGGAGCTGTTTTTT
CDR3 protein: CASSLTGVSNTGELFF

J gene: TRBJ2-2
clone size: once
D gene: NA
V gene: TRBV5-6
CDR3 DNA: TGTGCCAGCAGCTTGGTTCCTACGAACACCGGGGAGCTGGTTTTT
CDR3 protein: CASSLVPTNTGELVF

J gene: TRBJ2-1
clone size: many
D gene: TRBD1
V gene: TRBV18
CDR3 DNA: TGTGCCAGCTCACCTAGACAGGGGAGCAATGAGCAGTTCTTC
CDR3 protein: CASSPRQGSNEQFF

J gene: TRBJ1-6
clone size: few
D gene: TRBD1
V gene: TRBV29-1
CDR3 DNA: TGCAGCGTTGAAGATACTGACAGGGTTGGTTCACCCCTCCACTTT
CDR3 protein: CSVEDTDRVGSPLHF

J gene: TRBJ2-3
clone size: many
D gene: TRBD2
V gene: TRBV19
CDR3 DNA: TGTGCCAGTAGTATTGGAGCGGGGGGACCGTCAGATACGCAGTATTTT
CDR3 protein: CASSIGAGGPSDTQYF

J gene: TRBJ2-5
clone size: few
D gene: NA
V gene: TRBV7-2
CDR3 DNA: TGTGCCAGCAGCCCTCGACTTATACAAGAGACCCAGTACTTC
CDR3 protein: CASSPRLIQETQYF

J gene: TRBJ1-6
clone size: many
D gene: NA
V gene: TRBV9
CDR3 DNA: TGTGCCAGCAGCGCGACGGACAGCGCTTCACCCCTCCACTTT
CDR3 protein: CASSATDSASPLHF

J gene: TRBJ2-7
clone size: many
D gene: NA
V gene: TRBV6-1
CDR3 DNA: TGTGCCAGCAGCTGGGATCGTCTACCCTCGGAGCAGTACTTC
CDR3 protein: CASSWDRLPSEQYF

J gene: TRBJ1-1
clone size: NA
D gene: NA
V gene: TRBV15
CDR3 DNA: TGTGCCACCAAAGGACACCCGAACACTGAAGCTTTCTTT
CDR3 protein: CATKGHPNTEAFF

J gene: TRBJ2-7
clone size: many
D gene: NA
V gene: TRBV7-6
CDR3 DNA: TGTGCCAGCAGCTTAGGTCTAAGGGGTCTGGACTACGAGCAGTACTTC
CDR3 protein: CASSLGLRGLDYEQYF

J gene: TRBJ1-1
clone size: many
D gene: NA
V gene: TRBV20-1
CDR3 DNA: TGCAGTGCTAGAGATCGCAGGGACGGTATGAACACTGAAGCTTTCTTT
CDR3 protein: CSARDRRDGMNTEAFF

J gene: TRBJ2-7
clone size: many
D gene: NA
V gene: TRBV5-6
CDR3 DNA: TGTGCCAGCAGCTTCGGCGGGAACAGGATATACGAGCAGTACTTC
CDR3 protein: CASSFGGNRIYEQYF

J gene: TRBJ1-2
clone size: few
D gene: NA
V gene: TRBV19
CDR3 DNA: TGTGCCAGTACCCTAGCGGGGGGGAGGGTCGGCTATGGCTACACCTTC
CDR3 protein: CASTLAGGRVGYGYTF

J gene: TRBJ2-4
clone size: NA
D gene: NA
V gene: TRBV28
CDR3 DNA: TGTGCCAGCAGTTTAAGGGGCTTGAACGCCAAAAACATTCAGTACTTC
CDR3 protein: CASSLRGLNAKNIQYF

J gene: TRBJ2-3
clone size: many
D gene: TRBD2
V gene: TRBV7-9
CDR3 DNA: TGTGCCAGCAGCTTTACCGCGGGGGGTAGCACAGATACGCAGTATTTT
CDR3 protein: CASSFTAGGSTDTQYF

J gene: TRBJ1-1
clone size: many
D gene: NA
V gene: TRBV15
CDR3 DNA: TGTGCCACCAGCAGACGACCATCGAACACTGAAGCTTTCTTT
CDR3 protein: CATSRRPSNTEAFF

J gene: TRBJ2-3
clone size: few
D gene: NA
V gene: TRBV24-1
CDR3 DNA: TGTGCCACCAGTGATTCCAGGGATTCTAGCACAGATACGCAGTATTTT
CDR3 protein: CATSDSRDSSTDTQYF

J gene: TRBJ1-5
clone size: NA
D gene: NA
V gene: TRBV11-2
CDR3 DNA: TGTGCCAGCACCGATCGGAGGCACGCCGGGAGCAATCAGCCCCAGCATTTT
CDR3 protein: CASTDRRHAGSNQPQHF

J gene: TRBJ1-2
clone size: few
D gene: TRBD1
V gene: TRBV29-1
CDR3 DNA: TGCAGCGCCTCACAGGGGGAATTGAACTATGGCTACACCTTC
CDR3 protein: CSASQGELNYGYTF

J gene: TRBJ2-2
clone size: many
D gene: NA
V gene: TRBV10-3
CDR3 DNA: TGTGCCAGTAGACGATCAGCGGAGACGAACACCGGGGAGCTGTTTTTT
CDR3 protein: CASRRSAETNTGELFF

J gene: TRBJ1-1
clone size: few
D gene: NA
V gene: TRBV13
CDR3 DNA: TGTGCCAGCAGCCTCCGGAAGGTGAACACTGAAGCTTTCTTT
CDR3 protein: CASSLRKVNTEAFF

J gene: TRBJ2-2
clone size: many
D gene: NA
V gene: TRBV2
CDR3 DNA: TGTGCCAGCAGTGGCGCGACCCTCAACCGGGAGCTGTTTTTT
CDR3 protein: CASSGATLNRELFF

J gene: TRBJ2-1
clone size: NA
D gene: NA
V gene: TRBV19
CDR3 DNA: TGTGCCAGTCGGGGCGTCGGCTCCTACAATGAGCAGTTCTTC
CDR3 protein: CASRGVGSYNEQFF

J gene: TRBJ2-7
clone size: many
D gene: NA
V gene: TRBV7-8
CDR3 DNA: TGTGCCAGCAGCTTCCCTGGGGGCTACGAGCAGTACTTC
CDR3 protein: CASSFPGGYEQYF

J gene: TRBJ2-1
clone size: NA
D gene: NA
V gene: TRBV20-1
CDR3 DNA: TGCAGTGCTAGCCCTCTGGGACACTACAATGAGCAGTTCTTC
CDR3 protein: CSASPLGHYNEQFF

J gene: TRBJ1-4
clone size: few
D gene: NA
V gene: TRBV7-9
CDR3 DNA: TGTGCCAGCAGCCCCGTGGGGAGAAGGAATGAAAAACTGTTTTTT
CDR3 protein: CASSPVGRRNEKLFF

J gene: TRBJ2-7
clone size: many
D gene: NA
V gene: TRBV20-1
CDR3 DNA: TGCAGTGCTAGAGATTGGCAGGGGATTAATCAATCGGAACTGGATTACGAGCAGTACTTC
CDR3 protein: CSARDWQGINQSELDYEQYF

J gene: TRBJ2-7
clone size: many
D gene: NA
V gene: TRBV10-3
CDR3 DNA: TGTGCCATCAGTGTTAATTCAGGCACCTACGAGCAGTACTTC
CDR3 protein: CAISVNSGTYEQYF

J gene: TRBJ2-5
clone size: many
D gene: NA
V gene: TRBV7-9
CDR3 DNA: TGTGCCAGCAGCCCCGGGTCTTCACAAGAGACCCAGTACTTC
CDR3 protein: CASSPGSSQETQYF

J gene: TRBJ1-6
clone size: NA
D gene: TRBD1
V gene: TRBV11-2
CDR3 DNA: TGTGCCAGCAGCTTAGAAGGGACAGGGAGCCATTCACCCCTCCACTTT
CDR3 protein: CASSLEGTGSHSPLHF

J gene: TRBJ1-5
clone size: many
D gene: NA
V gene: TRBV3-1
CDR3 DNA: TGTGCCAGCAGCCAAGATCGAGGGCAGCCCCAGCATTTT
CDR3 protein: CASSQDRGQPQHF

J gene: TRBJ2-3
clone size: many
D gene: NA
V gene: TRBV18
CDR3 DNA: TGTGCCAGCTCACCTGGACGTACAGATACGCAGTATTTT
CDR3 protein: CASSPGRTDTQYF

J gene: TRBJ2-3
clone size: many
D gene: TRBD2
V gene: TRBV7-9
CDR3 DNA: TGTGCCAGCAGCAACCCACTAGCGGTAATCACAGATACGCAGTATTTT
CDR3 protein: CASSNPLAVITDTQYF

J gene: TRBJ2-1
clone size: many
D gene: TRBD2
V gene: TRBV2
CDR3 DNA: TGTGCCAGCATAGGACTAGCGGGAAACTCCTACAATGAGCAGTTCTTC
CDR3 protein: CASIGLAGNSYNEQFF

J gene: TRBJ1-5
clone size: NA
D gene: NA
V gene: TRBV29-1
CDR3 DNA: TGCAGCGTTGTTCTGGCAGGGGCAAATCAGCCCCAGCATTTT
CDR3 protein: CSVVLAGANQPQHF

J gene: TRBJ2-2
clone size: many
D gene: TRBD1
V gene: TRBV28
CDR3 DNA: TGTGCCAGCAGTCAGGGACAGGGGGCGAACACCGGGGAGCTGTTTTTT
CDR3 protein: CASSQGQGANTGELFF

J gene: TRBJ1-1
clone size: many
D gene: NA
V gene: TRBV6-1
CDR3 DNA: TGTGCCAGCAGTGAATCCACGAACACTGAAGCTTTCTTT
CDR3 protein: CASSESTNTEAFF

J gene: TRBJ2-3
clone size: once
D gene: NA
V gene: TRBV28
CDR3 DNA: TGTGCCAGCAGTTTCGAAGGGGGTGGGGCACAAACAGATACGCAGTATTTT
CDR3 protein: CASSFEGGGAQTDTQYF

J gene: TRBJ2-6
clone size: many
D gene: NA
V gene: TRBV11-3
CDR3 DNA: TGTGCCAGCAGCTTGGCAGGGGGGAGTTCTGGGGCCAACGTCCTGACTTTC
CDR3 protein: CASSLAGGSSGANVLTF